This TCR beta chain originates from a study of T cells in Graves' hyperthyroidism and ophthalmopathy. As concerns this clonotype: What it recognizes is unknown.

Notes on the study in general: Most thyroid-expanded clonotypes above 0.001 were also found in blood.

RNA transcripts provided the source from which TCR beta CDR3 regions were amplified. The HTBI primer set drove a first-round RT-PCR of the TCR CDR3. TCRdb reanalysed the multiplex PCR reads using MiXCR and keeps one entry per CDR3 protein. Among about 510,000 distinct CDR3 sequences listed, around 43% were seen once. From germline, CDR1 is DFQATT and CDR2 SNEGSKA (reference sequence). Trimming took 5 bases from V and 0 from J, leaving 16 bases between them. CDR3 length: 16 residues. Sequences were obtained from peripheral blood or thyroid tissue (not recorded which). V is TRBV20-1 and J is TRBJ2-2; D is undetermined. This TCR came from an adult woman with Graves' disease, either hyperthyroidism or ophthalmopathy (not recorded which). The DNA for the CDR3 is TGCAGTGCTGCACCTTCCGGACGGGCGAACACCGGGGAGCTGTTTTTT. Its protein product is CSAAPSGRANTGELFF.